The T cell receptor (beta chain) described here comes from a study of beta chain features in type 1 diabetes. Per donor, one heparinised blood draw averaged about 116 mL. The germline V gene encodes CDR1 MRHNA and CDR2 SNTAGT. Trimming at V came to 4 bases and at J to 2 bases, leaving 8 bases not matched to a gene. The CDR3 spans 15 residues. Expressed TCRB transcripts were sequenced after all isolated RNA was converted to cDNA. Libraries were prepared by immunoSEQ multiplex PCR; TCRdb keeps only in-frame clonotypes and omits some of them. The sample contains 250,000 to 400,000 clones, approximately 14% of which appear only once. Overall study findings and caveats: It was among patients, rather than healthy donors, that naive, central memory and Treg TCRB repertoires appeared more similar. Fewer junction insertions and more nucleotide deletions appeared in type 1 diabetes patients. Moderate yet significant TCRB CDR3 shortening was seen in Type 1 diabetes patients in all four CD4+ subsets.

This clone appeared a few times. Its antigen is currently unknown. The source material was central memory CD4+ T cells from blood. This sequence originates from a man aged 25-40 years in good health. The chain is built from TRBV6-4 and TRBJ2-7; 7 positions agree with TRBD2. CDR3 nucleotide sequence: TGTGCCAGCAGTGCAATGGAGCGGGGTGCCTACGAGCAGTACTTC. Translation gives CASSAMERGAYEQYF.